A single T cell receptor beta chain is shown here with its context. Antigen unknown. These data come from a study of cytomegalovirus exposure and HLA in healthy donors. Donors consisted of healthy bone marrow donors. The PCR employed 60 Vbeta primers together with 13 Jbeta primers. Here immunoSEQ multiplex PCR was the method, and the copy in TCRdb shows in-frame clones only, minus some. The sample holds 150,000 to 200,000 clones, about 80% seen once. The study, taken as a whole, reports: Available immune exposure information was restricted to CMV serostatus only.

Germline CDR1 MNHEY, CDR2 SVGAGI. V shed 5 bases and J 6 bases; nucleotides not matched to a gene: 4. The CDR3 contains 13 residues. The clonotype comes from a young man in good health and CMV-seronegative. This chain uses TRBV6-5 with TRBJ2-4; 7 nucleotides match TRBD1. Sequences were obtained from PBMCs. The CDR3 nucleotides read TGTGCCAGCAGTAGCCGGGACAGAAACATTCAGTACTTC. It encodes CASSSRDRNIQYF.